One and the same sample provided the 24 T cell receptor beta chains below, sequenced in a study of Graves' ophthalmopathy and Graves' hyperthyroidism. Using RNA transcripts, the TCR beta CDR3 regions were amplified. RT-PCR with HTBI primers came first, then second-round multiplex PCR. TCRdb used MiXCR to reprocess the multiplex PCR reads, holding one entry per CDR3 protein. The sample has hundreds of thousands of distinct CDR3 sequences, about 40% seen once; the top ten hold under 3.5%. What was sequenced was peripheral blood. These receptors were collected from an adult man with Graves' ophthalmopathy.

This sequence joins TRBV2 and TRBJ2-2; TRBD2 might be the D (6 bases). Germline CDR1 SNHLY, CDR2 FYNNEI. This CDR3 comprises 15 residues. V was trimmed by 11 bases and J by 0 bases, leaving 16 bases between them. In DNA, the CDR3 is TGTGCCTGGTCTCGATCGGGGGCGAACACCGGGGAGCTGTTTTTT. This gives the protein CAWSRSGANTGELFF.

There are many counts of this clonotype. The limits of the CDR3 on the DNA are not certain, so only TCRdb's listed CDR3 is given. The CDR3 here is CASSPTTGIKLKLSF. This sequence joins TRBV12-3 or TRBV12-4 and TRBJ1-1; the listed D gene, TRBD1, was not tested against the DNA. The CDR3 length is 15 residues, termini included.

This clonotype came up many times. The rearrangement links TRBV19 to TRBJ1-6; no firm D call. V gave up 3 bases and J gave up 6 bases, with 12 bases separating them. The CDR3 consists of 15 residues. The V gene's germline CDR1 is LNHDA and CDR2 SQIVND (reference sequence). The CDR3 is CASSMVGNGNSPLHF. CDR3 nucleotides: TGTGCCAGTAGTATGGTAGGGAACGGTAATTCACCCCTCCACTTT.

This clonotype was detected many times. The V call is TRBV7-8, the J call TRBJ2-7; D is unresolved. Germline CDR1 and CDR2: SGHVS and FQNEAQ. The CDR3 consists of 14 residues. V lost 5 bases to trimming and J lost 3 bases, with 14 bases between them. CDR3 DNA sequence: TGTGCCAGCAGCCCTCGACCCGATAGCTACGAGCAGTACTTC. Protein product: CASSPRPDSYEQYF.

This clonotype came up many times. The rearrangement uses TRBV15 and TRBJ1-2, with 12 bases aligning to TRBD1. This CDR3 comprises 19 residues. With V trimmed by 3 bases and J by 2 bases, 13 bases remained unmatched. Germline assignment: CDR1 LNHNV and CDR2 YYDKDF (reference sequence). CDR3 in amino acids: CATSRGRWDRGPNNYGYTF. The DNA of the CDR3 is TGTGCCACCAGCAGGGGCAGATGGGACAGGGGGCCCAACAACTATGGCTACACCTTC. Variable domain in full (rest from reference TRBV15 and TRBJ1-2): DAMVIQNPRYQVTQFGKPVTLSCSQTLNHNVMYWYQQKSSQAPKLLFHYYDKDFNNEADTPDNFQSRRPNTSFCFLDIRSPGLGDTAMYLCATSRGRWDRGPNNYGYTFGSGTRLTVV.

Here the CDR3 DNA reads TGCAGTGCTAGCAGGGTCCGGGGGTCAGAGACCCAGTACTTC. Translating gives CSASRVRGSETQYF. V and J are TRBV20-1 and TRBJ2-5, with D perhaps matching TRBD2 (6 bases). The germline gives CDR1 DFQATT, CDR2 SNEGSKA (reference sequence). This CDR3 spans 14 amino acids. With 3 bases removed from V and 4 bases from J, the gap between germline ends came to 15 bases.

This clonotype has only a few counts. J is TRBJ2-7 and V is TRBV20-1; D may be TRBD2 (6 bases). Germline V gene data show CDR1 as DFQATT and CDR2 as SNEGSKA (reference sequence). V was trimmed by 6 bases and J by 0 bases, leaving 18 bases between them. The CDR3 contains 15 residues. This chain's CDR3 is CSALLGGPSSYEQYF. The CDR3 DNA follows: TGCAGTGCCCTATTGGGGGGACCTAGCTCCTACGAGCAGTACTTC.

Of note for this clonotype: A much larger clone lies a single base off, so this may be a read error. The V call is TRBV20-1, the J call TRBJ1-4, with TRBD1 matching over 7 bases. The germline V gene encodes CDR1 DFQATT and CDR2 SNEGSKA (reference sequence). This CDR3 is 11 amino acids long. Here the CDR3 reads CSAGQQERLFF. For the CDR3, the DNA is TGCAGTGCGGGACAGCAAGAAAGACTGTTTTTT.

This clonotype appeared many times. V is TRBV10-3 and J is TRBJ1-6; D unresolved. V lost 2 bases, J lost 7 bases, and 6 bases lay in between. The CDR3 contains 13 residues. Germline CDR1 and CDR2: ENHRY and SYGVKD. CDR3: CAISEKENSPLHF. CDR3 nucleotide sequence: TGTGCCATCAGTGAGAAAGAAAATTCACCCCTCCACTTT.

This clonotype was picked up many times. This chain links TRBV7-2 with TRBJ1-2; weak D call: TRBD1 (6 bases). The CDR3 has 13 amino acids. Trimming took off 10 bases at V and 2 bases at J, with 14 bases between the two ends. The germline V gene has CDR1 SGHTA and CDR2 FQGNSA. Here the CDR3 reads CATSDSPNYGYTF. The CDR3 DNA follows: TGTGCCACTTCGGACAGTCCAAACTATGGCTACACCTTC.

The rearrangement links TRBV7-3 to TRBJ2-3; D uncertain. There are 14 residues in the CDR3. Germline-derived CDR1 and CDR2 are SGHTA and FQGTGA. Trimming shortened V by 5 bases and J by 2 bases, and 11 bases separated the two germline ends. DNA for the CDR3: TGTGCCAGCAGCCAAACCGGGTCCACAGATACGCAGTATTTT. It specifies CASSQTGSTDTQYF. Full variable domain (missing parts from reference TRBV7-3 and TRBJ2-3): GAGVSQTPSNKVTEKGKYVELRCDPISGHTALYWYRQSLGQGPEFLIYFQGTGAADDSGLPNDRFFAVRPEGSVSTLKIQRTERGDSAVYLCASSQTGSTDTQYFGPGTRLTVL.

This clonotype was seen more than once but under ten times. The rearrangement uses TRBV12-3 or TRBV12-4 and TRBJ2-7; TRBD2 agrees at 7 bases. This CDR3 has 14 amino acids. J lost 0 bases, V lost 3 bases, and 2 bases had no gene match. The DNA for the CDR3 is TGTGCCAGCAGTTTTATAGCGGGCTCCTACGAGCAGTACTTC. Amino acid sequence: CASSFIAGSYEQYF.

The V gene is TRBV2, the J gene TRBJ2-7; TRBD1 aligns across 12 bases. Germline CDR1 is SNHLY and CDR2 is FYNNEI. The CDR3 is 14 residues long. V gave up 6 bases and J gave up 6 bases; unmatched junction bases: 6. CDR3 amino acids: CASSQGQGAVEQYF. The CDR3 region has the DNA TGTGCCAGCAGCCAGGGACAGGGGGCCGTCGAGCAGTACTTC.

The chain has TRBV30 and TRBJ2-5, with no clear D. Trimming cost V 3 bases and J 10 bases, with 21 bases left between them. The CDR3 runs to 14 residues. Germline V CDR1 and CDR2: GTSNPN, SVGIG (reference sequence). The CDR3 bases are TGTGCCTGGAGAACCAACCTGCAGTCTTTGATCCAGTACTTC. As protein: CAWRTNLQSLIQYF.

This clonotype was seen more than once but under ten times. The gene calls are TRBV6-5 and TRBJ1-2, with D possibly being TRBD1 (5 bases). CDR1 is MNHEY, CDR2 SVGAGI, per germline. Trimming left V 5 bases short and J 4 bases short, with 11 bases between. The CDR3 contains 13 residues. The CDR3 DNA is TGTGCCAGCAGTACGCCGCAGGGCTATGGCTACACCTTC. Translating gives CASSTPQGYGYTF.

V usage is TRBV20-1 and J usage is TRBJ1-2; 9 nucleotides align to TRBD1. Germline assignment: CDR1 DFQATT and CDR2 SNEGSKA (reference sequence). The CDR3 has 13 residues. The trim removed 6 bases at V and 3 bases at J, leaving 5 bases unmatched. The CDR3 DNA reads TGCAGTGCAGCCGGACAGGGGCACTATGGCTACACCTTC. Translated, it gives CSAAGQGHYGYTF.

J is TRBJ2-3 and V is TRBV5-5, with D possibly TRBD2 on 6 matching bases. Germline V gives CDR1 SGHKS, CDR2 YYEKEE (reference sequence). V was cut by 7 bases and J by 4 bases, with 16 bases left in between. The CDR3 sequence is 14 residues long. The CDR3 is CASHRWGVADTQYF. In nucleotides, the CDR3 is TGTGCCAGCCACCGGTGGGGGGTCGCAGATACGCAGTATTTT. The full variable domain, completed using reference TRBV5-5 and TRBJ2-3, is DAGVTQSPTHLIKTRGQQVTLRCSPISGHKSVSWYQQVLGQGPQFIFQYYEKEERGRGNFPDRFSARQFPNYSSELNVNALLLGDSALYLCASHRWGVADTQYFGPGTRLTVL.

Remarks on this clonotype: At one boundary the junction diverges from the germline segment, which might be a read error. The V and J genes are TRBV24-1 and TRBJ1-1; D call uncertain. The germline V gene has CDR1 KGHDR and CDR2 SFDVKD. The CDR3 covers 14 residues. The DNA of the CDR3 is TGTGCCACCAGTTTATTCGGGGAGAACGCTGAAGCTTTCTTT. Amino acid sequence: CATSLFGENAEAFF.

This clonotype was picked up a small number of times. The rearrangement joins TRBV20-1 to TRBJ2-5; D tentatively reads TRBD1 or TRBD2 (5 bases each). Trimming left V 5 bases short and J 5 bases short, with 24 bases between. CDR3 length equals 16 residues. Germline V gives CDR1 DFQATT, CDR2 SNEGSKA (reference sequence). The CDR3 protein is CSAQPRDPTAVETQYF. The CDR3 coding sequence is TGCAGTGCTCAACCCCGGGACCCCACGGCTGTGGAGACCCAGTACTTC.

The chain recombines TRBV7-8 with TRBJ2-5; 11 bases map to TRBD2. Germline CDR1 reads SGHVS; CDR2 reads FQNEAQ. With V trimmed by 6 bases and J by 2 bases, 5 bases remained unmatched. The CDR3 has 15 amino acids. This CDR3 is CASSSIAGGQETQYF. CDR3 sequence (DNA): TGTGCCAGCAGTTCGATAGCGGGAGGGCAAGAGACCCAGTACTTC.

The rearrangement joins TRBV25-1 to TRBJ1-2; 7 bases line up with TRBD1. The trim removed 6 bases at V and 8 bases at J, leaving 3 bases unmatched. The CDR3 totals 11 residues. Germline V gives CDR1 MGHDK, CDR2 SYGVNS. CDR3 DNA: TGTGCCAGCAGCCCGGACAGGGGCTACACCTTC. As protein: CASSPDRGYTF.

The chain recombines TRBV30 with TRBJ2-5; D might be TRBD2 (6 bases). The CDR3 is 15 residues long. Germline CDR1 reads GTSNPN; CDR2 reads SVGIG (reference sequence). V lost 6 bases, J lost 4 bases, and 21 bases lay in between. The CDR3 nucleotides are TGTGCCTGTGGGGCGGGGTCCCAGGCAGGAGAGACCCAGTACTTC. Translation gives CACGAGSQAGETQYF.

Concerning this clonotype: Because the CDR3 is missing its conserved closing phenylalanine or tryptophan, this is likely a read error. The DNA is left out, because the CDR3 cannot be placed on it with certainty; the CDR3 is given as TCRdb lists it. The rearrangement joins TRBV2 to TRBJ1-3; the table's D gene call, TRBD1, was not cross checked with the DNA. The CDR3 is 10 residues long, ends included. Germline CDR1 reads SNHLY; CDR2 reads FYNNEI. The CDR3 protein is CASSQVGTNT.

The V call is TRBV15, the J call TRBJ2-5; TRBD2 aligns across 10 bases. The V and J ends lost 8 bases and 5 bases, in that order; junction bases with no gene match: 5. This CDR3 region has 13 residues. Per germline, CDR1 LNHNV and CDR2 YYDKDF (reference sequence). DNA for the CDR3: TGTGCCACCCAACTAGCGGGGTTGGAGACCCAGTACTTC. Translation gives CATQLAGLETQYF.